These T cell receptor beta chains were read from a single sample in a study of blood T cell repertoires in COVID-19. TCRdb keeps only in-frame clones here, not all; method: immunoSEQ multiplex PCR. The data show around 93,000 clones, with 81% seen just once and around 4.1% held by the top ten. Sequencing was performed on peripheral blood. The receptor source for this set is a man between 60 and 75 years old with acute or convalescent COVID-19. Both conserved end residues are part of each CDR3. The D gene is left open where the match is weak. Clone size is not always given. Where it is, it says once, few, many or a class for expanded clones.

NA | TRBJ2-2 | TRBD1 | TRBV5-1 | TGCGCCAGCAGCCCGGGGACAGTGACGAACACCGGGGAGCTGTTTTTT | CASSPGTVTNTGELFF
NA | TRBJ1-6 | NA | TRBV14 | TGTGCCAGCAGCCAATGGGGGGGTGCACCCCTCCACTTT | CASSQWGGAPLHF
NA | TRBJ2-1 | TRBD1 | TRBV6-5 | TGTGCCAGCAGTTACGGGACAGGGAGCAATGAGCAGTTCTTC | CASSYGTGSNEQFF
once | TRBJ2-5 | NA | TRBV27 | TGTGCCAGCAGGGGGGGAGGGGGAGTTGGGGAGACCCAGTACTTC | CASRGGGGVGETQYF
NA | TRBJ2-2 | TRBD1 | TRBV19 | TGTGCCAGTAGTAGACAGGGTGAGCCCACCGGGGAGCTGTTTTTT | CASSRQGEPTGELFF
NA | TRBJ1-1 | NA | TRBV6-2/TRBV6-3 | TGTGCCAGCAGCCAACAGTACCCCAAATCCCCAACTACTGAAGCTTTCTTT | CASSQQYPKSPTTEAFF
NA | TRBJ2-5 | TRBD1 | TRBV18 | TGTGCCAGCTCACCACCGAATGGCGACAGGGACCAAGAGACCCAGTACTTC | CASSPPNGDRDQETQYF
NA | TRBJ1-1 | NA | TRBV5-1 | TGCGCCAGCAGCTTGGCGGGGGGCAGGAACACTGAAGCTTTCTTT | CASSLAGGRNTEAFF
NA | TRBJ2-3 | TRBD2 | TRBV2 | TGTGCCAGCAGTGTAGGACTAGCGGGGGGGCGGAACACAGATACGCAGTATTTT | CASSVGLAGGRNTDTQYF
NA | TRBJ2-3 | TRBD2 | TRBV11-3 | TGTGCCAGCAGACGGGGCGGGGGGGATACGCAGTATTTT | CASRRGGGDTQYF
NA | TRBJ1-1 | NA | TRBV7-9 | TGTGCCAGCAGCTTATCGACAGCGAACACTGAAGCTTTCTTT | CASSLSTANTEAFF
NA | TRBJ2-5 | NA | TRBV20-1 | TGCAGTGCTAGTAGCAACCAAGAGACCCAGTACTTC | CSASSNQETQYF
few | TRBJ1-5 | NA | TRBV7-2 | TGTGCCAGCAGCTTAGTCGGTAATAGCAATCAGCCCCAGCATTTT | CASSLVGNSNQPQHF
NA | TRBJ2-1 | TRBD2 | TRBV3-1/TRBV3-2 | TGTGCCAGCAGTGTGACTAGCGGGGGGAATGAGCAGTTCTTC | CASSVTSGGNEQFF
NA | TRBJ2-1 | TRBD1 | TRBV7-9 | TGTGCCAGCAGCTTGACAGGGTTTAACTACAATGAGCAGTTCTTC | CASSLTGFNYNEQFF
NA | TRBJ1-1 | TRBD1 | TRBV18 | TGTGCCAGCTCGGACCCTAGGGGGCTCAGCACTGAAGCTTTCTTT | CASSDPRGLSTEAFF
NA | TRBJ1-5 | TRBD1 | TRBV2 | TGTGCCAGCAGTAGGGCCGGGACAGGAGGTCAGCCCCAGCATTTT | CASSRAGTGGQPQHF
NA | TRBJ1-2 | TRBD1 | TRBV28 | TGTGCCAGCATCGAAACCGGGACAGGGACCCGTGGAGGCTATGGCTACACCTTC | CASIETGTGTRGGYGYTF
NA | TRBJ1-1 | NA | TRBV5-4 | TGTGCCAGCAGCCCCTACTTGAACACTGAAGCTTTCTTT | CASSPYLNTEAFF
NA | TRBJ2-3 | TRBD2 | TRBV7-2 | TGTGCCAGCACCTTGGGGTTGGCGGGGGGGGCCGATACGCAGTATTTT | CASTLGLAGGADTQYF
few | TRBJ1-1 | NA | TRBV5-6 | TGTGCCAGCAGCTTGGGGACGGGAGGGGGTGAAGCTTTCTTT | CASSLGTGGGEAFF
NA | TRBJ1-1 | TRBD1 | TRBV7-2 | TGTGCCAGCAGCTCGGAGGGACAGGGTGAAGCTTTCTTT | CASSSEGQGEAFF
few | TRBJ1-4 | NA | TRBV5-1 | TGCGCCAGCAGCCGTCAGAACAGGGAATTGGAAAAACTGTTTTTT | CASSRQNRELEKLFF
once | TRBJ2-7 | NA | TRBV19 | TGTGCCAGTAGTATGAAGGACAGTTCCTACGAGCAGTACTTC | CASSMKDSSYEQYF
NA | TRBJ2-5 | NA | TRBV6-2/TRBV6-3 | TGTGCCAGCAGCGGGGCCCGAGGAGAGACCCAGTACTTC | CASSGARGETQYF
NA | TRBJ2-1 | TRBD1 | TRBV11-3 | TGTGCCAGCAGTCGCAGGACAGGCCACAATGAGCAGTTCTTC | CASSRRTGHNEQFF
NA | TRBJ2-5 | NA | TRBV10-3 | TGTGCCATCAGTCCAACGGGACTTTGGCAAGAGACCCAGTACTTC | CAISPTGLWQETQYF
medium-sized | TRBJ1-2 | NA | TRBV5-1 | TGCGCCAGCAGCTTGGGAGGGACTAACTATGGCTACACCTTC | CASSLGGTNYGYTF
NA | TRBJ1-2 | TRBD1 | TRBV2 | TGTGCCAGCAGACCGACAGGGGGCACCTATGGCTACACCTTC | CASRPTGGTYGYTF
once | TRBJ2-2 | NA | TRBV12-3/TRBV12-4 | TGTGCCAGCAGTTTAGTAGAGGACGGGGAGCTGTTTTTT | CASSLVEDGELFF
NA | TRBJ2-1 | NA | TRBV11-2 | TGTGCCAGCAGCCTTCGGGACTCCGCGGCCTACAATGAGCAGTTCTTC | CASSLRDSAAYNEQFF
NA | TRBJ2-5 | TRBD2 | TRBV6-5 | TGTGCCAGCAGGGCGGGAGGAGAGACCCAGTACTTC | CASRAGGETQYF
NA | TRBJ2-1 | TRBD1 | TRBV7-8 | TGTGCCAGCAGCTCACGGACAGGGTGGAATGAGCAGTTCTTC | CASSSRTGWNEQFF
NA | TRBJ1-2 | NA | TRBV9 | TGTGCCAGCAGCGTAGATGGCAGGGTGGGAGGCTACACCTTC | CASSVDGRVGGYTF
NA | TRBJ2-7 | NA | TRBV12-5 | TGTGCTAGTGGTTTGGTACGGGAAAGATCCTACGAGCAGTACTTC | CASGLVRERSYEQYF
NA | TRBJ2-1 | TRBD2 | TRBV30 | TGTGCCTGGGGGCCTGGACTAGCGGAGTCCAATGAGCAGTTCTTC | CAWGPGLAESNEQFF
NA | TRBJ1-2 | TRBD1 | TRBV5-4 | TGTGCCAGCAGCTTTGGGACAGGGGGCGTCTATGGCTACACCTTC | CASSFGTGGVYGYTF
NA | TRBJ2-2 | TRBD1 | TRBV19 | TGTGCCAGTAGTAAGGGGACAGGTTGGAACACCGGGGAGCTGTTTTTT | CASSKGTGWNTGELFF
NA | TRBJ1-4 | NA | TRBV5-5 | TGTGCCAGCAGCTTGGAAGCCCGCAATGAAAAACTGTTTTTT | CASSLEARNEKLFF
NA | TRBJ2-3 | NA | TRBV20-1 | TGCAGTGCTAGTGGCGGCGTCACAGATACGCAGTATTTT | CSASGGVTDTQYF
NA | TRBJ1-1 | TRBD1 | TRBV29-1 | TGCAGCGTTGAAGTGGCCAGGGGGTCAGGTGAAGCTTTCTTT | CSVEVARGSGEAFF
NA | TRBJ2-3 | TRBD2 | TRBV12-5 | TGTGCTAGTGGTTTGGTATCGGGCGGGAGTATCGATACGCAGTATTTT | CASGLVSGGSIDTQYF
many | TRBJ2-3 | TRBD2 | TRBV4-1 | TGCGCCAGCAGCCCCACTTTTCTAGCGGGAGTCACAGATACGCAGTATTTT | CASSPTFLAGVTDTQYF
NA | TRBJ2-3 | TRBD2 | TRBV9 | TGTGCCAGCACCTCAGGACTAGGGGCGCCAGATACGCAGTATTTT | CASTSGLGAPDTQYF
NA | TRBJ1-5 | TRBD1 | TRBV19 | TGTGCCAGTAGTATACGGGCAGGGGGTCAGCCCCAGCATTTT | CASSIRAGGQPQHF
NA | TRBJ2-2 | TRBD1 | TRBV5-1 | TGCGCCAGCACCTTAGGGGACAGATACACCGGGGAGCTGTTTTTT | CASTLGDRYTGELFF
NA | TRBJ1-2 | TRBD1 | TRBV7-9 | TGTGCCAGCAGCCCCAGGACAGGGAGGGATGGCTACACCTTC | CASSPRTGRDGYTF
once | TRBJ2-3 | TRBD2 | TRBV14 | TGTGCCAGCAGCCCCCGACTAGCGGTGGGGGATACGCAGTATTTT | CASSPRLAVGDTQYF
NA | TRBJ2-7 | NA | TRBV5-1 | TGCGCCAGCAGCTTCGAAGGGACAACCTACGAGCAGTACTTC | CASSFEGTTYEQYF
NA | TRBJ2-1 | TRBD2 | TRBV28 | TGTGCCAGCAGTCCCCGACTAGCGGGAGGGCCCAATGAGCAGTTCTTC | CASSPRLAGGPNEQFF
NA | TRBJ1-2 | NA | TRBV6-5 | TGTGCCAGCAGTTACTCGACGGTTGGAGTCGGATATGGCTACACCTTC | CASSYSTVGVGYGYTF
few | TRBJ1-6 | NA | TRBV7-9 | TGTGCCAGCAGCTTCTCAGCGGACCTTCATTCACCCCTCCACTTT | CASSFSADLHSPLHF
once | TRBJ2-1 | TRBD2 | TRBV19 | TGTGCCAGTAGTATTTCGACTAGCGGGAGGGCTTACAATGAGCAGTTCTTC | CASSISTSGRAYNEQFF
NA | TRBJ2-2 | TRBD1 | TRBV5-1 | TGCGCCAGCAGCCGCCGGGACAGGGGCCCCAACACCGGGGAGCTGTTTTTT | CASSRRDRGPNTGELFF